This T cell receptor beta chain was recovered during a study of shared clonotypes between healthy human individuals (dated by TCRdb to the early 2020s). For context, the study as a whole: The cohort comprised a couple of women and a few men aged 18 to 49 years. For each donor, CD4 naive and CD4 memory were each given three plates, CD8 naive was given two plates, and CD8 memory was given one plate. To estimate repertoire size and how much clonotype sharing occurs between individuals, the study deeply sequenced the blood TCR repertoires of five healthy adults. To increase sequencing depth and limit assay-specific biases, TCR repertoire library preparation and sequencing were carried out by different laboratories using diverse techniques. Each donor's leukapheresis produced roughly between roughly 0.85 and 10 billion PBMCs. The investigation overall reported the following: Pairwise subsampling led to the expectation that sequencing depth would affect the degree of clonotype sharing among donors. Around 5% of naive CD4, 3.5% of naive CD8, approximately 2.2% of memory CD4, and approximately 0.39% of memory CD8 clonotypes were shared across a few donors. Rarefaction of sorted-subset datasets indicated incomplete sequencing despite the large sequencing depth. The genetic and exposure-history diversity represented was limited by the small number of donors. Larger estimated clonotype richness was generally found for naive subsets than for memory subsets. Compared with non-shared clonotypes, the clonotypes found in all four sorted-subset donors had higher generation probabilities. Sampling was limited to blood, and TCR repertoires in tissue likely differ from TCR repertoires in blood.

Turning to this clone: It has no known antigen specificity. Base qualities are missing; no much larger clone stands one base away.

Reading from cysteine to phenylalanine, the CDR3 counts 13 amino acids. Just CDR3 DNA is preserved here, 39 bases in frame from base 1. The V end loses 0 bases and the J end loses 3 bases, and a stretch of 6 bases separates them. CDR1 and CDR2, looked up from the germline V gene (reference sequence), are GTSNPN and SVGIG. Using the deep immunoSEQ assay, multiplex PCR amplified TCR CDR3 regions from genomic DNA. Genomic DNA extracted from each cell subset was distributed evenly over all wells of several immunoSEQ 96-well plates, and each plate served as one replicate. Each replicate PCR for sorted subsets received around 210 ng genomic DNA, equal to about 30,000 T cell genomes. Purified libraries were quantified with a Qubit 3.0 fluorometer, sized on a Bioanalyzer 2100, and re-quantified with the KAPA Library Quantification kit. Every immunoSEQ 96-well plate was sequenced on a dedicated single-read 150-cycle Illumina NextSeq 550 flow cell. In the source study's methods: Because only junctional sequences without quality scores were contained in the immunoSEQ output, filtering matching that applied to full-length reads could not be performed. To assign V/J genes and CDR3, sequences were annotated using PyIR, a Python wrapper for IgBLAST v1.9, with IMGT germline references. Reads were filtered out if the reads had weak V/J assignments (E-value above 1e-6), no CDR3, stop codons, out-of-frame junctions, or ambiguous translated residues. V3J clonotypes were defined by identical inferred V gene, J gene, and CDR3 amino acid sequence. Percentage overlap between repertoires was calculated by dividing the number of shared unique clonotypes by the size of the smaller repertoire. Three approaches were used to assess repertoire richness: RTK rarefaction, the Chao1 estimator, and Recon v2.1 estimates of unobserved clonotypes. OLGA was used to compute generation probabilities for all TCRbeta clonotypes that the gDNA method yielded from a handful of donors. The table comes from immuneACCESS by way of TCRdb, which keeps in-frame sequences with V and J called. Part of the clones is missing from these tables; in studies checked, under half for an unresolved V gene and the rest for unknown reasons. V and J calls and clone size come straight from that table; D and trimming were deduced from the DNA. The sample table holds more than 600,000 clones, of which about 90% were seen once. The top ten clones comprise approximately 25% of the sample.

For the CD8 naive samples, CD45RO-negative cells were positively selected for CCR7, yielding a CD45RA+CCR7+ population from which TemRA cells were excluded. Donors were healthy HIV-negative adults with no recently reported acute infections or vaccinations. Every donor was a Caucasian adult living in Nashville, Tennessee, USA. After blood collection by leukapheresis, PBMCs were isolated using Ficoll-Histopaque density gradient centrifugation and then cryopreserved in the vapor phase of liquid nitrogen. Purity and quantity of every magnetically sorted T cell population were checked by analytical flow cytometry. From each sorted fraction, genomic DNA was isolated and quantified by UV absorbance on a Nanodrop 2000c.

The clonotype was recovered from a man aged 25-40 years in good health. Sequenced sample: naive CD8+ T cells sorted from blood. Sample cell subset or site, as interpreted from the label and publication: CD45RA+CCR7+. The chain employs TRBV30 and TRBJ1-5, with an unclear D gene assignment. The DNA reads as follows: TGTGCCTGGAGTGTCCCCGACAATCAGCCCCAGCATTTT. This gives the protein CAWSVPDNQPQHF.